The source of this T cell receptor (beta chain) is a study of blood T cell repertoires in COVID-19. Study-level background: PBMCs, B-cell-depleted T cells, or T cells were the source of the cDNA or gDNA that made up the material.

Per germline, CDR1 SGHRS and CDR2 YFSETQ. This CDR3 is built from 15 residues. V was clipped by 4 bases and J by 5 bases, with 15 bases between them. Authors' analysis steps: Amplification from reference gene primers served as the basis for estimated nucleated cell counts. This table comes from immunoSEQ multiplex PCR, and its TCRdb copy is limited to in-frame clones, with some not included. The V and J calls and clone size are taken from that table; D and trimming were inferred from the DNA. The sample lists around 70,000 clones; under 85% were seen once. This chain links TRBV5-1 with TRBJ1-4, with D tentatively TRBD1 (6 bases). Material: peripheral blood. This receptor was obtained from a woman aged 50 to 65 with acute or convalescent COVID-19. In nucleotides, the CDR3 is TGCGCCAGCAGCACGTCAGGGGCGGCGAATGAAAAACTGTTTTTT. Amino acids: CASSTSGAANEKLFF.